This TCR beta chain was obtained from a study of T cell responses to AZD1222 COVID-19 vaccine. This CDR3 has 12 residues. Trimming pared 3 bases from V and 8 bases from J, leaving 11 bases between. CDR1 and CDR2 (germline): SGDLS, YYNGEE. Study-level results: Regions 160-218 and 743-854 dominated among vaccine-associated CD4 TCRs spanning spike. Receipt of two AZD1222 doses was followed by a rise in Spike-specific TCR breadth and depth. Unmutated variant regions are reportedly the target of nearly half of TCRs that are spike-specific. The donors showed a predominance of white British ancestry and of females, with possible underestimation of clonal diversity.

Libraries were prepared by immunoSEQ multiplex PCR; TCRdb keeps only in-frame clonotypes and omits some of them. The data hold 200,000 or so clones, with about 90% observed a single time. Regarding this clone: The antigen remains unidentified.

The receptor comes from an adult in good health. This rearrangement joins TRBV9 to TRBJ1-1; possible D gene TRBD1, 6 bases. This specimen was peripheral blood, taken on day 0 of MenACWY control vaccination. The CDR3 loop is CASSARGGEAFF. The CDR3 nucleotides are TGTGCCAGCAGCGCGAGGGGGGGAGAAGCTTTCTTT.